These 32 T cell receptor beta chains were all obtained from the same sample, sequenced in a study of blood T cell repertoires in COVID-19. Data came from immunoSEQ multiplex PCR; TCRdb stores just in-frame clones and leaves some out. The sample yields roughly 300,000 clones, over 75% seen once. Specimen: peripheral blood. The origin of the receptors is a woman aged 30 to 39 with COVID-19, enrolled during active disease.

This chain connects TRBV5-5 to TRBJ1-2; 7 bases align to TRBD1. This CDR3 is 14 amino acids long. The junction had 1 base not matched to a gene; V was cut back by 2 bases and J by 0 bases. Germline loops: CDR1 SGHKS, CDR2 YYEKEE (reference sequence). The CDR3 DNA reads TGTGCCAGCAGCTTCGGGACAGCTAACTATGGCTACACCTTC. Translated, it gives CASSFGTANYGYTF.

The chain is built from TRBV5-4 and TRBJ1-1; perhaps TRBD1 as D (6 bases). CDR1 and CDR2 (germline): SGHNT, YYREEE (reference sequence). V shed 4 bases and J shed 3 bases, with 16 bases lying between them. The CDR3 consists of 15 residues. CDR3 nucleotide sequence: TGTGCCAGCAGCCTCCCCGGGACATCTTACACTGAAGCTTTCTTT. Encoded protein: CASSLPGTSYTEAFF.

The chain joins TRBV11-2 to TRBJ2-7; tentatively, D is TRBD1 (5 bases). The CDR3 extends over 14 amino acids. Germline V gene sequence: CDR1 SGHAT, CDR2 FQNNGV. V was pared by 1 base and J by 2 bases, with 9 bases between. CDR3 coding DNA: TGTGCCAGCAGCTTAGCCAGGGCCCCCTACGAGCAGTACTTC. It specifies CASSLARAPYEQYF.

The rearrangement uses TRBV30 and TRBJ2-1; 14 nucleotides line up with TRBD2. The junction had 7 bases not matched to a gene; V was cut back by 1 base and J by 8 bases. The CDR3 is 16 residues long. CDR1 and CDR2 (germline): GTSNPN, SVGIG (reference sequence). The chain's CDR3 is CAWSAPRTSGRHEQFF. The CDR3 region has the DNA TGTGCCTGGAGTGCCCCAAGGACTAGCGGGAGGCATGAGCAGTTCTTC.

Remarks on this clone: Other DNA sequences in this sample translate to the same CDR3. The rearrangement uses TRBV6-5 and TRBJ1-5; 7 positions match TRBD1. V lost 6 bases to trimming and J lost 7 bases; unmatched junction nucleotides: 6. CDR1 is MNHEY and CDR2 is SVGAGI in the germline V gene. This CDR3 region has 13 residues. CDR3 DNA sequence: TGTGCCAGCAGGAAGACAGGGTCACAGCCCCAGCATTTT. This encodes CASRKTGSQPQHF.

V usage is TRBV5-1 and J usage is TRBJ2-1; the match to TRBD2 covers 8 bases. The germline V gene has CDR1 SGHRS and CDR2 YFSETQ. J gave up 4 bases and V 1 base, and 4 bases lay outside the gene matches. The CDR3 is made up of 15 amino acids. CDR3 DNA: TGCGCCAGCAGCTTGAGCGGGAGCGGGTACAATGAGCAGTTCTTC. This encodes CASSLSGSGYNEQFF.

This clone was observed a single time. V usage is TRBV9 and J usage is TRBJ2-3, with 8 nucleotides matching TRBD2. CDR3 size: 15 residues. CDR1 is SGDLS and CDR2 is YYNGEE in the germline V gene. V shed 3 bases, J shed 6 bases, and the junction held 9 bases outside the gene matches. The CDR3 DNA reads TGTGCCAGCAGCGCGGGACTAGTTGGGTTGGATACGCAGTATTTT. Encoded protein: CASSAGLVGLDTQYF.

This rearrangement joins TRBV7-2 to TRBJ2-1; TRBD2 might be the D (6 bases). CDR3 size: 15 residues. Trimming pared 3 bases from V and 8 bases from J, leaving 17 bases between. The germline V gene has CDR1 SGHTA and CDR2 FQGNSA. CDR3 region: CASSFSGARLDEQFF. The DNA of the CDR3 is TGTGCCAGCAGCTTTAGCGGAGCCCGCTTGGATGAGCAGTTCTTC.

This chain connects TRBV11-2 to TRBJ2-7; a possible D gene is TRBD1 (5 bases). V was pared by 8 bases and J by 6 bases, with 11 bases between. The CDR3 sequence is 11 residues long. CDR1 SGHAT and CDR2 FQNNGV come from the germline V gene. CDR3 protein: CASGAYSEQYF. DNA for the CDR3: TGTGCCAGCGGGGCCTACTCCGAGCAGTACTTC.

The chain uses TRBV29-1 and TRBJ1-5; TRBD1 matches 10 bases. After removal of 4 bases from V and 7 bases from J, the junction contained 7 bases not matched to a gene. The CDR3 loop spans 14 amino acids. Germline-derived CDR1 and CDR2 are SQVTM and ANQGSEA. Here the CDR3 DNA reads TGCAGCGTTGCCCTCGGGACAGGGGAACAGCCCCAGCATTTT. It translates to CSVALGTGEQPQHF. Full variable domain (missing parts from reference TRBV29-1 and TRBJ1-5): SAVISQKPSRDICQRGTSLTIQCQVDSQVTMMFWYRQQPGQSLTLIATANQGSEATYESGFVIDKFPISRPNLTFSTLTVSNMSPEDSSIYLCSVALGTGEQPQHFGDGTRLSIL.

V gene TRBV27 combines with J gene TRBJ2-1; TRBD2 aligns across 13 bases. The V gene's germline CDR1 is MNHEY and CDR2 SMNVEV (reference sequence). Losses at the gene ends were 5 bases for V and 5 bases for J; bases not matched to a gene: 6. This CDR3 is built from 16 residues. CDR3 residues: CASSPRGTSGNNEQFF. Here the CDR3 DNA reads TGTGCCAGCAGTCCGCGAGGGACTAGCGGGAACAATGAGCAGTTCTTC.

This chain connects TRBV27 to TRBJ2-1; D possibly corresponds to TRBD1 (6 bases). The CDR3 sequence is 15 residues long. V lost 2 bases and J 3 bases, leaving 11 bases between the germline ends. Germline CDR1 and CDR2: MNHEY and SMNVEV (reference sequence). CDR3 residues: CASSLGGPVYNEQFF. For the CDR3, the DNA is TGTGCCAGCAGTTTAGGGGGCCCGGTCTACAATGAGCAGTTCTTC.

This chain joins TRBV5-8 and TRBJ2-4; 8 positions agree with TRBD2. CDR3 length equals 15 residues. After removal of 4 bases from V and 6 bases from J, the junction contained 9 bases not matched to a gene. Germline V CDR1 and CDR2: SGHTS, YDEGEE. CDR3 loop: CASSRVPGGGNIQYF. The CDR3 coding sequence is TGTGCCAGCAGCCGTGTCCCGGGGGGGGGAAACATTCAGTACTTC.

The table lists this clone with a count of one. The chain carries TRBV10-3 and TRBJ1-5, with D maybe TRBD1 (6 bases). The germline CDR1 and CDR2 sequences are ENHRY and SYGVKD. V gave up 6 bases and J gave up 0 bases, with 12 bases separating them. The CDR3 runs to 15 residues. CDR3 loop: CAIRSGEYSNQPQHF. The CDR3 DNA is TGTGCCATCAGGTCAGGGGAGTATAGCAATCAGCCCCAGCATTTT.

The V gene is TRBV3-1 (or the pseudogene TRBV3-2), the J gene TRBJ2-2; possible D gene TRBD2, 6 bases. The CDR3 has 15 residues. Trimming stripped 0 bases from V and 4 bases from J, with 9 bases between. Germline-derived CDR1 and CDR2 are LGHDT and YNNKEL (reference sequence). CDR3 DNA: TGTGCCAGCAGCCAAGATAGGAGGGTCACCGGGGAGCTGTTTTTT. Translating gives CASSQDRRVTGELFF.

This clone was found a few times. Other DNA sequences in this sample translate to the same CDR3. The chain uses TRBV19 and TRBJ1-1, with D hard to call. CDR3 length equals 13 residues. V was pared by 3 bases and J by 1 base, with 6 bases between. From germline, CDR1 is LNHDA and CDR2 SQIVND (reference sequence). The CDR3 reads CASSIGRNTEAFF. Written as DNA, the CDR3 is TGTGCCAGTAGTATTGGCAGGAACACTGAAGCTTTCTTT.

The chain recombines TRBV2 with TRBJ1-1; no reliable D call. The CDR3 has 14 residues. Germline V gene sequence: CDR1 SNHLY, CDR2 FYNNEI. V dropped 4 bases and J dropped 5 bases, with 14 bases sitting between them. In DNA form, the CDR3 reads TGTGCCAGCAGTGCGACGACCCAGAGGACTGAAGCTTTCTTT. It is translated as CASSATTQRTEAFF.

As regards this clone: At one boundary the junction diverges from the germline segment, which might be a read error. The chain links TRBV7-7 to TRBJ1-5; D is unclear. The CDR3 consists of 18 residues. From germline, CDR1 is SSHAT and CDR2 FNYEAQ (reference sequence). CDR3 nucleotide sequence: TGTGCTAGCAGCTTAGAGGCGAGGACTTCTCCTTTGGTGCAGCCCCAGCATTTT. Translating it yields CASSLEARTSPLVQPQHF.

The chain combines TRBV7-9 with TRBJ1-1; D unclear. Germline V CDR1 and CDR2: SEHNR, FQNEAQ (reference sequence). The CDR3 is 13 residues long. V was trimmed by 5 bases and J by 0 bases, leaving 7 bases between them. CDR3 sequence reads: CASSQVMNTEAFF. In DNA form, the CDR3 reads TGTGCCAGCAGCCAGGTTATGAACACTGAAGCTTTCTTT. Drawing the rest from reference TRBV7-9 and TRBJ1-1, the complete variable domain is DTGVSQNPRHKITKRGQNVTFRCDPISEHNRLYWYRQTLGQGPEFLTYFQNEAQLEKSRLLSDRFSAERPKGSFSTLEIQRTEQGDSAMYLCASSQVMNTEAFFGQGTRLTVV.

This sequence joins TRBV12-3 or TRBV12-4 and TRBJ1-1, with D perhaps TRBD1 (6 bases). CDR3 length: 13 amino acids. The V and J ends lost 6 bases and 3 bases respectively, with 11 bases between them. The CDR3 DNA reads TGTGCCAGCAGATCAACAGGGCACACTGAAGCTTTCTTT. Its protein is CASRSTGHTEAFF.

The chain combines TRBV4-1 with TRBJ2-7, with a possible D match to TRBD2 (6 bases). CDR1 and CDR2 from the germline V gene are MGHRA and YSYEKL. This CDR3 has 16 amino acids. V was trimmed by 3 bases and J by 5 bases, leaving 20 bases between them. The CDR3 sequence is CASSQITGDNRHEQYF. CDR3 sequence (DNA): TGCGCCAGCAGCCAGATAACGGGGGATAATCGCCACGAGCAGTACTTC.

This chain connects TRBV2 to TRBJ2-6, with D uncertain. Trimming pared 3 bases from V and 0 bases from J, leaving 6 bases between. Germline V gene sequence: CDR1 SNHLY, CDR2 FYNNEI. CDR3 length: 15 residues. As DNA, the CDR3 is TGTGCCAGCAGTGACGCAGGCTCTGGGGCCAACGTCCTGACTTTC. It encodes CASSDAGSGANVLTF.

The V call is TRBV4-2, the J call TRBJ1-6; 12 bases align to TRBD1. CDR1 is LGHNA, CDR2 YNFKEQ, per germline. The length of the CDR3 is 16 residues. Trimming at V came to 4 bases and at J to 7 bases, leaving 5 bases not matched to a gene. CDR3 sequence: CASSPGQGANNSPLHF. DNA for the CDR3: TGTGCCAGCAGCCCGGGACAGGGGGCGAACAATTCACCCCTCCACTTT.

This clone appeared once. The chain employs TRBV24-1 and TRBJ2-7, with 8 bases lining up with TRBD1. Per germline, CDR1 KGHDR and CDR2 SFDVKD. This CDR3 has 16 residues. Trimming removed 7 bases from V and 3 bases from J; junction bases left unmatched: 13. CDR3 region: CATSDSTGGKNYEQYF. The CDR3 DNA reads as TGTGCCACCAGCGACTCTACAGGGGGAAAAAACTACGAGCAGTACTTC.

The chain recombines TRBV3-1 (or the pseudogene TRBV3-2) with TRBJ2-1; 10 bases are shared with TRBD2. This CDR3 comprises 17 residues. V trimming: 4 bases; J trimming: 5 bases; junction bases outside the gene matches: 11. In germline, CDR1 is LGHDT, CDR2 YNNKEL (reference sequence). The CDR3 nucleotides are TGTGCCAGCAGCCGAGAGAGCGGGAGGGCCCTCGACAATGAGCAGTTCTTC. This codes for CASSRESGRALDNEQFF.

The table lists this clone with a count of one. This rearrangement joins TRBV29-1 to TRBJ2-1; 7 nucleotides match TRBD2. This CDR3 has 13 amino acids. With V trimmed by 4 bases and J by 7 bases, 7 bases remained unmatched. From germline, CDR1 is SQVTM and CDR2 ANQGSEA. The CDR3 reads CSVVVREGNEQFF. CDR3 coding DNA: TGCAGCGTTGTGGTCAGGGAGGGTAATGAGCAGTTCTTC.

The rearrangement uses TRBV29-1 and TRBJ2-7; a weak D match, TRBD2 (5 bases). This CDR3 has 12 residues. V lost 4 bases and J lost 3, with 10 bases in between. Germline CDR1 is SQVTM and CDR2 is ANQGSEA. CDR3 in amino acids: CSVVFEGYEQYF. The CDR3 bases are TGCAGCGTTGTTTTTGAGGGCTACGAGCAGTACTTC.

This clone has a single count. The genes are TRBV6-2 or TRBV6-3 and TRBJ1-5; possible D gene TRBD1, 6 bases. The CDR3 runs to 15 residues. Between the trimmed V and J ends, which lost 6 bases and 4 bases, there was a span of 16 bases. From germline, CDR1 is MNHEY and CDR2 SVGEGT. The CDR3 DNA sequence: TGTGCCAGCAGCCTCAGGGGAGTTGGTAATCAGCCCCAGCATTTT. Translating it yields CASSLRGVGNQPQHF.

This chain connects TRBV25-1 to TRBJ2-5; 7 bases align to TRBD1. V lost 5 bases and J lost 3; bases outside the gene matches: 6. Germline-derived CDR1 and CDR2 are MGHDK and SYGVNS. The CDR3 sequence is 14 residues long. DNA for the CDR3: TGTGCCAGCAGTAACCAACAGGGGAAAGAGACCCAGTACTTC. It codes for CASSNQQGKETQYF.

This rearrangement joins TRBV3-1 (or the pseudogene TRBV3-2) to TRBJ2-2; tentative D call: TRBD2 (5 bases). This CDR3 is 13 amino acids long. V lost 1 base and J 7 bases, leaving 7 bases between the germline ends. Germline assignment: CDR1 LGHDT and CDR2 YNNKEL (reference sequence). CDR3 bases: TGTGCCAGCAGCCAAGGAGGGTTCGGGGAGCTGTTTTTT. Amino acids: CASSQGGFGELFF.

The chain carries TRBV18 and TRBJ2-7; 10 nucleotides line up with TRBD2. CDR1 and CDR2 from the germline V gene are KGHSH and LQKENI. CDR3 length: 15 residues. Trimming at V came to 4 bases and at J to 2 bases, leaving 5 bases not matched to a gene. CDR3 sequence reads: CASSQPGLAAYEQYF. Written as DNA, the CDR3 is TGTGCCAGCTCACAACCAGGACTAGCGGCCTACGAGCAGTACTTC.

The gene calls are TRBV6-5 and TRBJ1-5; the match to TRBD1 covers 7 bases. In germline, CDR1 is MNHEY, CDR2 SVGAGI. The CDR3 covers 13 residues. V gave up 8 bases and J gave up 7 bases; unmatched junction bases: 8. As DNA, the CDR3 is TGTGCCAGCCAACGAGGGGGCAGGCAGCCCCAGCATTTT. Translated, it gives CASQRGGRQPQHF.